This TCR beta chain was obtained from a study of blood T cell repertoires in COVID-19. The overall study: Sites across the United States, Italy and Spain contributed samples from acute and convalescent COVID-19. Sample material is recorded as cDNA or gDNA derived from T cells, B-cell-depleted T cells, or PBMCs.

Authors' analysis steps: Reference gene primer amplification gave estimated nucleated cell counts. Data came from immunoSEQ multiplex PCR; TCRdb stores just in-frame clones and leaves some out. V and J calls and clone size follow that table, whereas D and trimming were derived from the DNA. The sample holds over 45,000 clones, approximately 82% seen once. V lost 1 base to trimming and J lost 7 bases, with 23 bases between them. Germline V gene sequence: CDR1 MGHRA, CDR2 YSYEKL. CDR3 length: 18 residues. The sequencing sample was made of peripheral blood. The TCR sequence derives from a human donor in a cohort sampled during active COVID-19. This rearrangement joins TRBV4-1 to TRBJ2-1; a possible D gene is TRBD2 (7 bases). The CDR3 bases are TGCGCCAGCAGCCAAGTTCGGGTAGGGGGGGGGCTTGGAAATGAGCAGTTCTTC. The encoded protein is CASSQVRVGGGLGNEQFF.